This T cell receptor beta chain was found in a study of OX40 agonist ivuxolimab in advanced cancers. Study-level information: Ivuxolimab was administered intravenously to patients at 0.01 to 10 mg/kg every 2 weeks.

The protocol was immunoSEQ multiplex PCR, while the TCRdb copy is restricted to in-frame clones and leaves out a portion. The profile shows tens of thousands of clones, around 90% of them singletons. Cycle 7 day 1, cycle 4 day 1, and baseline were the timepoints at which blood was sampled. Germline V lookup: CDR1 SGHAT, CDR2 FQNNGV. The CDR3 loop spans 16 amino acids. The chain links TRBV11-2 to TRBJ2-5, with 11 bases aligning to TRBD1. With the DNA end fitting TRBJ2-7 better, the J assignment may be wrong. This sequence was found in an adult with an advanced solid tumor such as melanoma, head and neck, liver or kidney cancer. The starting material was CD4+ or CD8+ T cells sorted from blood, obtained in a trial of the OX40 agonist ivuxolimab. The CDR3 is CASSFGDRGFSYEQYF. CDR3 nucleotide sequence: TGTGCCAGCAGCTTCGGGGACAGGGGGTTCTCCTACGAGCAGTACTTC.